This passage covers 26 T cell receptor beta chains from one sample sequenced in a study of blood T cell repertoires in COVID-19. Sequenced by immunoSEQ multiplex PCR; TCRdb stores in-frame clones only, minus some. The sample contains hundreds of thousands of clones, about 90% of which appear only once. Sequencing was carried out using peripheral blood. The receptors come from an older woman with COVID-19, enrolled during active disease.

This chain connects TRBV19 to TRBJ1-5, with D perhaps matching TRBD1 (5 bases). The V end was cut by 6 bases, the J end by 6 bases, with 15 bases between. The CDR3 is made up of 14 amino acids. The germline V gene encodes CDR1 LNHDA and CDR2 SQIVND (reference sequence). CDR3: CASSGGVEGQPQHF. The CDR3 region has the DNA TGTGCCAGTAGCGGGGGGGTTGAGGGTCAGCCCCAGCATTTT.

This clone was observed a single time. V gene TRBV11-2 combines with J gene TRBJ1-1; tentatively, D is TRBD1 (6 bases). The CDR3 has 16 residues. The V end lost 5 bases, the J end lost 7 bases, and 23 bases lay between the germline ends. CDR1 is SGHAT, CDR2 FQNNGV, per germline. The CDR3 DNA follows: TGTGCCAGCAGCCCTCGCTCCGGGACAACCCCCGTTGAAGCTTTCTTT. This translates into CASSPRSGTTPVEAFF.

The genes are TRBV7-9 and TRBJ2-3; no firm D call. CDR3 length: 12 residues. The V end was cut by 3 bases, the J end by 4 bases, with 5 bases between. Germline V gene lookup returns CDR1 SEHNR and CDR2 FQNEAQ (reference sequence). The CDR3 region is CASSFIADTQYF. CDR3 nucleotide sequence: TGTGCCAGCAGCTTCATAGCAGATACGCAGTATTTT. Full variable domain (missing parts from reference TRBV7-9 and TRBJ2-3): DTGVSQNPRHKITKRGQNVTFRCDPISEHNRLYWYRQTLGQGPEFLTYFQNEAQLEKSRLLSDRFSAERPKGSFSTLEIQRTEQGDSAMYLCASSFIADTQYFGPGTRLTVL.

J is TRBJ2-2 and V is TRBV18, with 7 bases that match TRBD1. Germline V CDR1 and CDR2: KGHSH, LQKENI. J lost 1 base, V lost 4 bases, and 3 bases had no gene match. The CDR3 has 15 amino acids. CDR3 in amino acids: CASSQRTGNTGELFF. CDR3 nucleotides: TGTGCCAGCTCACAGAGGACAGGGAACACCGGGGAGCTGTTTTTT.

The chain joins TRBV27 to TRBJ2-5; possibly TRBD1 for D (6 bases). Trimming removed 3 bases at V and 3 bases at J, with 8 bases between. This CDR3 region has 13 residues. Looked up from germline, CDR1 is MNHEY and CDR2 is SMNVEV (reference sequence). The CDR3 nucleotides read TGTGCCAGCAGTTTTGAGGGGGAAGAGACCCAGTACTTC. It is translated as CASSFEGEETQYF.

J is TRBJ2-2 and V is TRBV10-2; 10 bases agree with TRBD2. The CDR3 totals 17 residues. From germline, CDR1 is WSHSY and CDR2 SAAADI. The junction had 4 bases not matched to a gene; V was cut back by 2 bases and J by 1 base. The CDR3 coding sequence is TGCGCCAGCAGTGAGGTTAGCGGGGGGCAGAACACCGGGGAGCTGTTTTTT. It codes for CASSEVSGGQNTGELFF.

The V and J genes are TRBV19 and TRBJ2-7; perhaps TRBD1 as D (6 bases). CDR1 LNHDA and CDR2 SQIVND come from the germline V gene (reference sequence). V lost 6 bases and J lost 0, with 15 bases in between. This CDR3 is built from 15 residues. CDR3 sequence: CASSRDRDISYEQYF. The CDR3, as DNA: TGTGCCAGTAGCCGGGACCGGGACATCTCCTACGAGCAGTACTTC.

The J gene is TRBJ2-3, the V gene TRBV6-6, with a possible D match to TRBD2 (6 bases). This CDR3 contains 15 residues. The germline V gene has CDR1 MNHNY and CDR2 SVGAGI (reference sequence). Trimming shortened V by 6 bases and J by 0 bases, and 13 bases separated the two germline ends. DNA of the CDR3: TGTGCCAGCAGCCTCCCCGCGGGGAGCACAGATACGCAGTATTTT. This translates into CASSLPAGSTDTQYF.

The gene calls are TRBV11-3 and TRBJ2-1; TRBD2 agrees at 13 bases. This CDR3 has 16 residues. V dropped 3 bases and J dropped 7; count of bases not matched to a gene: 6. CDR1 is SGHNT, CDR2 YENEEA, per germline. CDR3 DNA: TGTGCCAGCAGCTTTACTAGCGGGGGGGCCGAGAATGAGCAGTTCTTC. Protein sequence: CASSFTSGGAENEQFF.

V is TRBV19 and J is TRBJ1-1; no definite D call. Germline lookup yields CDR1 LNHDA and CDR2 SQIVND (reference sequence). This CDR3 has 14 amino acids. V was cut by 3 bases and J by 3 bases, with 11 bases left in between. CDR3 nucleotides: TGTGCCAGTAGTATTTTGGGCAGAGACACTGAAGCTTTCTTT. Its translation: CASSILGRDTEAFF.

The chain has TRBV27 and TRBJ2-5, with D tentatively TRBD2 (5 bases). The CDR3 is 16 residues long. V lost 5 bases and J 5 bases, leaving 21 bases between the germline ends. Per the germline V gene, CDR1 is MNHEY and CDR2 is SMNVEV (reference sequence). The CDR3 here is CASSPGTAHGGETQYF. The CDR3 coding sequence is TGTGCCAGCAGTCCGGGCACGGCCCACGGCGGGGAGACCCAGTACTTC.

This chain connects TRBV27 to TRBJ2-1; D perhaps matches TRBD1 (5 bases). Trimming removed 4 bases from V and 4 bases from J, with 8 bases in between. CDR3 size: 13 residues. Germline CDR1 MNHEY, CDR2 SMNVEV (reference sequence). The CDR3 DNA sequence: TGTGCCAGCAGTTCGGACACATACAATGAGCAGTTCTTC. Translating gives CASSSDTYNEQFF.

This chain joins TRBV4-1 and TRBJ1-4, with TRBD1 matching over 8 bases. The CDR3 spans 18 residues. V lost 3 bases to trimming and J lost 8 bases; unmatched junction nucleotides: 17. Germline CDR1 reads MGHRA; CDR2 reads YSYEKL. DNA of the CDR3: TGCGCCAGCAGCCATATAAGGCCTCGGACAGGGTTGGAAGAAAAACTGTTTTTT. Amino acid sequence: CASSHIRPRTGLEEKLFF.

This chain uses TRBV9 with TRBJ1-5; D call uncertain. The CDR3 is 15 amino acids. V dropped 0 bases and J dropped 4 bases, with 11 bases sitting between them. Germline V lookup: CDR1 SGDLS, CDR2 YYNGEE. The CDR3 sequence: CASSVEGRTNQPQHF. CDR3 bases: TGTGCCAGCAGCGTAGAAGGGCGGACTAATCAGCCCCAGCATTTT. The whole variable domain, filled in from reference TRBV9 and TRBJ1-5, reads DSGVTQTPKHLITATGQRVTLRCSPRSGDLSVYWYQQSLDQGLQFLIQYYNGEERAKGNILERFSAQQFPDLHSELNLSSLELGDSALYFCASSVEGRTNQPQHFGDGTRLSIL.

In DNA, the CDR3 is TGTGCCAGCAGAGAGTCCCGACAGGTGGGAGGCTACACCTTC. Encoded protein: CASRESRQVGGYTF. This chain connects TRBV6-5 to TRBJ1-2, with TRBD1 as a possible D gene (6 bases). V dropped 6 bases and J dropped 8 bases, with 19 bases sitting between them. The CDR3 spans 14 residues. Germline CDR1 and CDR2: MNHEY and SVGAGI.

This clone showed up just a few times. The CDR3 reads CASSQTGENTEAFF. The CDR3 DNA follows: TGCGCCAGCAGCCAGACAGGGGAGAACACTGAAGCTTTCTTT. V and J are TRBV4-1 and TRBJ1-1; the match to TRBD1 covers 8 bases. Germline V CDR1 and CDR2: MGHRA, YSYEKL. This CDR3 has 14 residues. V was pared by 3 bases and J by 1 base, with 1 base of the junction left unmatched.

The V gene is TRBV27, the J gene TRBJ2-2; TRBD1 might be the D (6 bases). CDR3 size: 13 residues. The V gene's germline CDR1 is MNHEY and CDR2 SMNVEV (reference sequence). V was clipped by 6 bases and J by 5 bases, with 10 bases between them. CDR3 sequence reads: CASSVTGTGELFF. CDR3 in DNA: TGTGCCAGCAGCGTCACAGGGACCGGGGAGCTGTTTTTT.

The table lists this clone with a count of one. This rearrangement joins TRBV12-5 to TRBJ1-1; no clear D gene. Germline V gene sequence: CDR1 LGHNT, CDR2 FRNRAP. V was cut by 1 base and J by 1 base, with 7 bases left in between. This CDR3 comprises 14 residues. The CDR3 DNA reads as TGTGCTAGTGGTTTGGGACAACCGAACACTGAAGCTTTCTTT. Amino acid sequence: CASGLGQPNTEAFF.

In its sample, this clone was seen many times. The chain carries TRBV9 and TRBJ1-1; a possible D gene is TRBD1 (6 bases). The CDR3 has 14 amino acids. Germline values: CDR1 SGDLS, CDR2 YYNGEE. Deletions cut 3 bases from V and 3 bases from J, with 12 bases between. The CDR3 DNA is TGTGCCAGCAGCGCCACAGGGTTGGACACTGAAGCTTTCTTT. Translating it yields CASSATGLDTEAFF. Variable domain in full (rest from reference TRBV9 and TRBJ1-1): DSGVTQTPKHLITATGQRVTLRCSPRSGDLSVYWYQQSLDQGLQFLIQYYNGEERAKGNILERFSAQQFPDLHSELNLSSLELGDSALYFCASSATGLDTEAFFGQGTRLTVV.

The genes are TRBV19 and TRBJ2-5; 8 bases map to TRBD1. Germline V gene lookup returns CDR1 LNHDA and CDR2 SQIVND (reference sequence). The CDR3 sequence is 15 residues long. V shed 5 bases, J shed 2 bases, and the junction held 7 bases outside the gene matches. CDR3 residues: CASSSRDRPQETQYF. In DNA, the CDR3 is TGTGCCAGTAGTTCCCGGGACAGGCCTCAAGAGACCCAGTACTTC. The full variable domain, in which reference TRBV19 and TRBJ2-5 provide the parts outside the CDR3, is DGGITQSPKYLFRKEGQNVTLSCEQNLNHDAMYWYRQDPGQGLRLIYYSQIVNDFQKGDIAEGYSVSREKKESFPLTVTSAQKNPTAFYLCASSSRDRPQETQYFGPGTRLLVL.

V and J are TRBV19 and TRBJ1-1, with 7 bases lining up with TRBD1. The germline gives CDR1 LNHDA, CDR2 SQIVND (reference sequence). With V trimmed by 8 bases and J by 4 bases, 10 bases remained unmatched. The CDR3 loop spans 14 amino acids. CDR3 bases: TGTGCCAGTCGGACAGGTCCCCGGGGCACTGAAGCTTTCTTT. Translating gives CASRTGPRGTEAFF.

The V and J genes are TRBV9 and TRBJ2-1, with 8 bases fitting TRBD2. The CDR3 sequence is 18 residues long. Germline V gene data show CDR1 as SGDLS and CDR2 as YYNGEE. After removal of 7 bases from V and 10 bases from J, the junction contained 25 bases not matched to a gene. CDR3 in amino acids: CASGDNREGTSGNGEQFF. DNA for the CDR3: TGTGCCAGCGGCGACAACCGAGAAGGGACTAGTGGGAACGGCGAGCAGTTCTTC.

V gene TRBV10-1 combines with J gene TRBJ1-4; D uncertain. This CDR3 is built from 13 residues. Trimming pared 9 bases from V and 1 base from J, leaving 9 bases between. Germline V gene sequence: CDR1 WNHNN, CDR2 SYGVQD (reference sequence). CDR3 amino acids: CARRRVTNEKLFF. Written as DNA, the CDR3 is TGCGCCAGGAGGCGGGTAACTAATGAAAAACTGTTTTTT.

CDR3 loop: CASSDGDTGGYTF. CDR3 sequence (DNA): TGTGCCAGCAGTGATGGGGATACGGGGGGCTACACCTTC. The chain is built from TRBV28 and TRBJ1-2, with unresolved D. With 5 bases removed from V and 8 bases from J, the gap between germline ends came to 15 bases. Germline V CDR1 and CDR2: MDHEN, SYDVKM. The CDR3 covers 13 residues.

This clone appeared once. The J gene is TRBJ1-5, the V gene TRBV6-2 or TRBV6-3, with TRBD1 matching 7 bases. J lost 6 bases, V lost 4 bases, and 9 bases had no gene match. The CDR3 spans 15 residues. In germline, CDR1 is MNHEY, CDR2 SVGEGT. The CDR3 region has the DNA TGTGCCAGCAGTTCCCCTAGACAGGGAGTTCAGCCCCAGCATTTT. It specifies CASSSPRQGVQPQHF.

This sequence joins TRBV18 and TRBJ1-3, with TRBD1 matching over 10 bases. With V trimmed by 3 bases and J by 3 bases, 5 bases remained unmatched. The CDR3 has 16 residues. Germline V gives CDR1 KGHSH, CDR2 LQKENI. The CDR3 coding sequence is TGTGCCAGCTCACCCGGACAGGGGGTCTATGGAAACACCATATATTTT. Its translation: CASSPGQGVYGNTIYF.